The 22 T cell receptor beta chains presented below share a single source sample, sequenced in a study of Ad26.COV2.S vaccination and SARS-CoV-2 variants. Described treatment: about 20 received Ad26.COV2.S at low or high dose, single or two shots; five or six received placebo; per-sample allocation not given. After the first vaccine or placebo injection, samples were drawn on day 63. Sequencing was performed with immunoSEQ multiplex PCR; in TCRdb, only in-frame clones are kept and a portion is missing. The sample holds roughly 500,000 clones, 75% to 90% seen once. The source was peripheral blood, collected in a trial of Ad26.COV2.S vaccine versus placebo. These receptors were obtained from a person between 18 and 65 years old who received the Ad26.COV2.S COVID-19 vaccine or a placebo.

V gene TRBV14 combines with J gene TRBJ1-2; D call uncertain. Trimming took off 4 bases at V and 4 bases at J, with 19 bases between the two ends. The CDR3 has 16 amino acids. Germline V gene lookup returns CDR1 SGHDN and CDR2 FVKESK. Here the CDR3 DNA reads TGTGCCAGCAGCCTGTTGGGGAGCGCCCTCGGCTATGGCTACACCTTC. This translates into CASSLLGSALGYGYTF.

The CDR3 nucleotides read TGCGCCAGCAGCCACCTTGCCTACATAACTAGCACAGATACGCAGTATTTT. This codes for CASSHLAYITSTDTQYF. The chain carries TRBV4-3 and TRBJ2-3; D is unresolved. The germline V and J ends were trimmed by 3 bases and 0 bases, with 16 bases remaining between them. The germline V gene encodes CDR1 LGHNA and CDR2 YSLEER. The CDR3 is 17 residues long.

This chain joins TRBV7-2 and TRBJ2-7, with D possibly TRBD2 on 5 matching bases. Looked up from germline, CDR1 is SGHTA and CDR2 is FQGNSA. Trimming removed 0 bases from V and 0 bases from J, with 9 bases in between. The CDR3 loop spans 15 amino acids. CDR3 sequence (DNA): TGTGCCAGCAGCTTAGCGGTCGGGGACTCCTACGAGCAGTACGTC. Translated, it gives CASSLAVGDSYEQYV.

The J gene is TRBJ1-1, the V gene TRBV4-1, with D unclear. The CDR3 consists of 17 residues. Germline V gene data show CDR1 as MGHRA and CDR2 as YSYEKL. V dropped 4 bases and J dropped 12 bases, with 30 bases sitting between them. In DNA, the CDR3 is TGCGCCAGCAGCCCCCGATCCATGGGAATTACGGAAGCGGGGACTTTCTTT. It codes for CASSPRSMGITEAGTFF.

This chain connects TRBV19 to TRBJ1-3, with unresolved D. Germline CDR1 LNHDA, CDR2 SQIVND (reference sequence). Trimming removed 4 bases from V and 2 bases from J, with 6 bases in between. CDR3 length: 13 residues. CDR3 sequence (DNA): TGTGCCAGTAGTACGCGCCCTGGAAACACCATATATTTT. Residues: CASSTRPGNTIYF.

Only one count was recorded for this clone. The chain uses TRBV12-3 or TRBV12-4 and TRBJ1-4; 8 bases match TRBD1. Unmatched junction bases numbered 4, after V lost 5 bases and J lost 8 bases. The CDR3 has 13 residues. CDR3 amino acids: CASSPRGLEKLFF. The CDR3 DNA is TGTGCCAGCAGTCCCAGGGGGCTCGAAAAACTGTTTTTT.

This chain uses TRBV11-2 with TRBJ2-7, with D possibly being TRBD1 (7 bases). Trimming left V 3 bases short and J 2 bases short, with 14 bases between. The CDR3 contains 15 residues. Germline V gene lookup returns CDR1 SGHAT and CDR2 FQNNGV. Here the CDR3 reads CASSLSGGRPYEQYF. CDR3 nucleotide sequence: TGTGCCAGCAGCTTGTCAGGGGGGCGGCCCTACGAGCAGTACTTC.

This rearrangement joins TRBV7-8 to TRBJ2-3; TRBD2 matches 9 bases. Germline loops: CDR1 SGHVS, CDR2 FQNEAQ. The CDR3 contains 16 residues. V was clipped by 0 bases and J by 2 bases; unmatched bases: 3. The CDR3 spells CASSLAVAGDTDTQYF. The CDR3 DNA follows: TGTGCCAGCAGCTTAGCTGTAGCGGGAGACACAGATACGCAGTATTTT.

V and J are TRBV7-6 and TRBJ1-3; D gene ambiguous. This CDR3 region has 15 residues. CDR1 and CDR2 (germline): SGHVS, FNYEAQ. The germline V and J ends were trimmed by 2 bases and 0 bases, with 8 bases remaining between them. CDR3 sequence reads: CASSLIGSSGNTIYF. The CDR3 nucleotides are TGTGCCAGCAGCTTAATCGGGAGCTCTGGAAACACCATATATTTT.

The CDR3, as DNA: TGTGCCTGGAGTATGGGCGAGCGCCCGGGGGGGGAAAAACTGTTTTTT. It specifies CAWSMGERPGGEKLFF. The rearrangement uses TRBV30 and TRBJ1-4; possible D gene TRBD1, 5 bases. Germline lookup yields CDR1 GTSNPN and CDR2 SVGIG (reference sequence). CDR3 length equals 16 residues. Trimming removed 2 bases at V and 8 bases at J, with 21 bases between.

The chain recombines TRBV4-2 with TRBJ2-7, with D perhaps TRBD2 (5 bases). V dropped 5 bases and J dropped 3 bases, with 14 bases sitting between them. The V gene's germline CDR1 is LGHNA and CDR2 YNFKEQ. The CDR3 loop spans 14 amino acids. The DNA of the CDR3 is TGTGCCAGCAGCTACGGGATAGTTCTCTACGAGCAGTACTTC. As protein: CASSYGIVLYEQYF.

The chain joins TRBV7-2 to TRBJ2-3; TRBD2 matches 9 bases. The CDR3 extends over 15 amino acids. J gave up 3 bases and V 3 bases, and 4 bases lay outside the gene matches. Germline V gene sequence: CDR1 SGHTA, CDR2 FQGNSA. The CDR3 DNA follows: TGTGCCAGCAGCTTCTTCGCGGGGGGGACAGATACGCAGTATTTT. The encoded protein is CASSFFAGGTDTQYF.

The J gene is TRBJ1-5, the V gene TRBV7-9, with no clear D. The CDR3 is 12 amino acids. The V end lost 5 bases, the J end lost 7 bases, and 9 bases lay between the germline ends. Germline V gene sequence: CDR1 SEHNR, CDR2 FQNEAQ (reference sequence). CDR3 sequence reads: CASSPPGQPQHF. The CDR3 DNA sequence: TGTGCCAGCAGCCCCCCTGGGCAGCCCCAGCATTTT.

The chain has TRBV7-6 and TRBJ2-5; possibly TRBD1 or TRBD2 for D (6 bases each). The CDR3 extends over 14 amino acids. Trimming removed 2 bases from V and 5 bases from J, with 12 bases in between. The V gene's germline CDR1 is SGHVS and CDR2 FNYEAQ. In nucleotides, the CDR3 is TGTGCCAGCAGCTTAATCGCCGGGGGCGAGACCCAGTACTTC. Translated, it gives CASSLIAGGETQYF.

A remark on this clone: One end of the junction does not line up with germline, which may come from a read error. The V and J genes are TRBV4-3 and TRBJ2-6, with no clear D. The length of the CDR3 is 16 residues. The germline CDR1 and CDR2 sequences are LGHNA and YSLEER. The CDR3 reads CASSQEGTSRANVLTF. The CDR3 DNA reads as TGCGCCAGCAGCCAAGAGGGCACCTCTCGGGCCAACGTCCTGACTTTC.

The gene calls are TRBV24-1 and TRBJ1-4; D gene unclear. V shed 5 bases and J shed 0 bases, with 9 bases lying between them. The CDR3 has 15 amino acids. Germline assignment: CDR1 KGHDR and CDR2 SFDVKD. CDR3 nucleotides: TGTGCCACCAGTGTTGGCGGGGCAACTAATGAAAAACTGTTTTTT. As protein: CATSVGGATNEKLFF.

This clone was found once. J is TRBJ1-5 and V is TRBV18; D remains ambiguous. From germline, CDR1 is KGHSH and CDR2 LQKENI. The CDR3 length is 13 residues. The V and J ends lost 6 bases and 4 bases respectively, with 10 bases between them. In DNA, the CDR3 is TGTGCCAGCTCGTCAGGAGAGAATCAGCCCCAGCATTTT. Residues: CASSSGENQPQHF.

CDR3 sequence: CASNRGRGETQYF. CDR3 nucleotide sequence: TGTGCCAGCAACAGGGGGCGAGGGGAGACCCAGTACTTC. J is TRBJ2-5 and V is TRBV19; 9 nucleotides align to TRBD1. The CDR3 has 13 amino acids. Losses at the gene ends were 9 bases for V and 5 bases for J; bases not matched to a gene: 7. Germline CDR1 and CDR2: LNHDA and SQIVND (reference sequence).

The chain recombines TRBV28 with TRBJ1-5; weak D call: TRBD1 (5 bases). Trimming cost V 6 bases and J 0 bases, with 12 bases left between them. Per germline, CDR1 MDHEN and CDR2 SYDVKM. This CDR3 region has 15 residues. The CDR3 protein is CASSPPGGSNQPQHF. The CDR3, as DNA: TGTGCCAGCAGCCCCCCTGGGGGTAGCAATCAGCCCCAGCATTTT.

This chain links TRBV19 with TRBJ1-6, with no clear D. V dropped 5 bases and J dropped 0 bases, with 14 bases sitting between them. Germline V CDR1 and CDR2: LNHDA, SQIVND (reference sequence). The CDR3 consists of 17 residues. CDR3 region: CASSLFGQSSYNSPLHF. The CDR3 DNA reads as TGTGCCAGTAGTCTGTTTGGTCAGAGCTCCTATAATTCACCCCTCCACTTT.

The rearrangement links TRBV5-1 to TRBJ1-2; weak D call: TRBD1 (5 bases). The CDR3 is made up of 15 amino acids. Germline values: CDR1 SGHRS, CDR2 YFSETQ. V was shortened by 0 bases and J by 7 bases, with 16 bases between the two germline ends. This CDR3 is CASSLEGRGGVGYTF. CDR3 nucleotide sequence: TGCGCCAGCAGCTTGGAGGGCCGGGGGGGAGTTGGCTACACCTTC.

The chain uses TRBV5-4 and TRBJ2-5; D gene uncertain. The CDR3 extends over 14 amino acids. V lost 5 bases and J lost 2, with 13 bases in between. Germline V gene sequence: CDR1 SGHNT, CDR2 YYREEE (reference sequence). The CDR3: CASRERWGQETQYF. The CDR3 DNA sequence: TGTGCCAGCAGGGAACGATGGGGACAAGAGACCCAGTACTTC.